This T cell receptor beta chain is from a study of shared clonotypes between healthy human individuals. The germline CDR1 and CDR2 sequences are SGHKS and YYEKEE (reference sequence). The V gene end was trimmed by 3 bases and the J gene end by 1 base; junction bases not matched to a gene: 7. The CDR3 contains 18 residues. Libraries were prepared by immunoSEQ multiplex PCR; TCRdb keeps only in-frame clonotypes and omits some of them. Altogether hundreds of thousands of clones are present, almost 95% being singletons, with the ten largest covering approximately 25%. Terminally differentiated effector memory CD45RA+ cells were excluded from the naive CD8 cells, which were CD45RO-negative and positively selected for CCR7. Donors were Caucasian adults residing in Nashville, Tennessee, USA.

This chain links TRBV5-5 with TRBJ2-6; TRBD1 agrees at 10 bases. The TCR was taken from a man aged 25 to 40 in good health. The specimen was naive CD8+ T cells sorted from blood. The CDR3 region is CASSWGTGVPSGANVLTF. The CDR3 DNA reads TGTGCCAGCAGCTGGGGGACAGGGGTCCCATCTGGGGCCAACGTCCTGACTTTC.